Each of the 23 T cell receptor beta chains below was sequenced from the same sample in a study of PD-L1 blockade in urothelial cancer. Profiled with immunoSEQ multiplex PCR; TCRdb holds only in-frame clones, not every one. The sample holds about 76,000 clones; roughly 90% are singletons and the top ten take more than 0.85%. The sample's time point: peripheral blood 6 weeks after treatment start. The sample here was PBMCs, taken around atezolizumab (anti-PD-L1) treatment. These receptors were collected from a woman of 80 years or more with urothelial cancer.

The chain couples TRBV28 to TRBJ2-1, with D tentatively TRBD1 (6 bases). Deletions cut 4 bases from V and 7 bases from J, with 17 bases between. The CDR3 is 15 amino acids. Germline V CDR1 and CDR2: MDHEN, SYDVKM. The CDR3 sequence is CASSSVSGQKNEQFF. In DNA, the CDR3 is TGTGCCAGCAGTTCCGTTTCCGGACAGAAGAATGAGCAGTTCTTC. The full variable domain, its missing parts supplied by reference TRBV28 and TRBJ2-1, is DVKVTQSSRYLVKRTGEKVFLECVQDMDHENMFWYRQDPGLGLRLIYFSYDVKMKEKGDIPEGYSVSREKKERFSLILESASTNQTSMYLCASSSVSGQKNEQFFGPGTRLTVL.

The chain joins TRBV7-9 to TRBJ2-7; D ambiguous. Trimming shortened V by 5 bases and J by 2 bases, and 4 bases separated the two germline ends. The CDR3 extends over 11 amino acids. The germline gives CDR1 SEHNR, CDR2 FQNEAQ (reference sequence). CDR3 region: CASSHTYEQYF. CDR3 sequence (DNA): TGTGCCAGCAGCCACACCTACGAGCAGTACTTC.

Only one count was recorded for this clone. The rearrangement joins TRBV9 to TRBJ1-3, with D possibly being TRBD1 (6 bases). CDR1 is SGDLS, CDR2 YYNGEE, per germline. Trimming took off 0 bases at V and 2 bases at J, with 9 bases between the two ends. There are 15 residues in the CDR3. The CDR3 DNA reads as TGTGCCAGCAGCGTAGACGCAGGGGCTGGAAACACCATATATTTT. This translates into CASSVDAGAGNTIYF.

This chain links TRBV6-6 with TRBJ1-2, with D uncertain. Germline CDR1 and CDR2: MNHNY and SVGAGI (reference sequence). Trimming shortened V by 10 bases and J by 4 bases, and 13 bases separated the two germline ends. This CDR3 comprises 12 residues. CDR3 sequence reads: CATFEVTYGYTF. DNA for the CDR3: TGTGCCACATTCGAGGTAACCTATGGCTACACCTTC.

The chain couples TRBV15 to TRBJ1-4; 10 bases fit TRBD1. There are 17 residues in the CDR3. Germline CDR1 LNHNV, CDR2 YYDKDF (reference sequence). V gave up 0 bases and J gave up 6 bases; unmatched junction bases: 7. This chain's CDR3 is CATSRETGGAGDEKLFF. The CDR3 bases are TGTGCCACCAGCAGAGAGACAGGGGGCGCAGGAGATGAAAAACTGTTTTTT.

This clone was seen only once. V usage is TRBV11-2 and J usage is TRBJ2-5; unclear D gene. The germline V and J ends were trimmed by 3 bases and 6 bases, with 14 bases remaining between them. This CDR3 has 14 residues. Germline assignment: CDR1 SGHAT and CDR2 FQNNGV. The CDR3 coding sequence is TGTGCCAGCAGCTTGACCGGCACAGTGCAGACCCAGTACTTC. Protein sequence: CASSLTGTVQTQYF.

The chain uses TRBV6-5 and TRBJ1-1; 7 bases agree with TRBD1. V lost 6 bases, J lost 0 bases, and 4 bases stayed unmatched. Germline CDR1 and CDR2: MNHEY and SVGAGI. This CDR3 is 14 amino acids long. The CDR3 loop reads CASRDRILNTEAFF. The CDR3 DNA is TGTGCCAGCAGGGACAGGATTCTGAACACTGAAGCTTTCTTT.

This chain's CDR3 is CASSGGSYEQYF. CDR3 bases: TGTGCCAGCAGTGGAGGGTCCTACGAGCAGTACTTC. This chain uses TRBV6-5 with TRBJ2-7, with D possibly being TRBD2 (6 bases). Germline V CDR1 and CDR2: MNHEY, SVGAGI. This CDR3 is built from 12 residues. Trimming pared 5 bases from V and 1 base from J, leaving 6 bases between.

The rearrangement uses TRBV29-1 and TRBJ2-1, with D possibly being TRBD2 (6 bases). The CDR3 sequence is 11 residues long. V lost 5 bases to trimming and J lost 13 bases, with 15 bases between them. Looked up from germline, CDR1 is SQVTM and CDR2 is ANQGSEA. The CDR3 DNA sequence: TGCAGCGTTCTAGGAAGCGGGTTACAGTTCTTC. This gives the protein CSVLGSGLQFF.

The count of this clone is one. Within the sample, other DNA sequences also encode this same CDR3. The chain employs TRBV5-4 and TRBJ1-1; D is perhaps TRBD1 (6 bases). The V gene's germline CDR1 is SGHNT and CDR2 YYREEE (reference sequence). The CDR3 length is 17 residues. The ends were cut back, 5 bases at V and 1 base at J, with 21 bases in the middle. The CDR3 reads CASSLNVFGGANTEAFF. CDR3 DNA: TGTGCCAGCAGTTTGAACGTTTTTGGGGGCGCGAACACTGAAGCTTTCTTT. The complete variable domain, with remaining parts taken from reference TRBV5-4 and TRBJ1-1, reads ETGVTQSPTHLIKTRGQQVTLRCSSQSGHNTVSWYQQALGQGPQFIFQYYREEENGRGNFPPRFSGLQFPNYSSELNVNALELDDSALYLCASSLNVFGGANTEAFFGQGTRLTVV.

This CDR3 reads CASSQDPGFKPQHF. CDR3 in DNA: TGTGCCAGCAGCCAAGATCCGGGTTTCAAGCCCCAGCATTTT. The gene calls are TRBV4-2 and TRBJ1-5; D ambiguous. CDR1 and CDR2 from the germline V gene are LGHNA and YNFKEQ. The CDR3 length is 14 residues. V shed 0 bases and J shed 8 bases, with 11 bases lying between them.

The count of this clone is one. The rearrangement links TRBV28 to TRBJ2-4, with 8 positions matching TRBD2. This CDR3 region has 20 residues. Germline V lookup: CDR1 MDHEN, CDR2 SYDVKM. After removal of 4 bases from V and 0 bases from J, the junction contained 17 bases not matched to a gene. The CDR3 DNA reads TGTGCCAGCAGTTCCTCGGGGGGGGCGGGGAATTTACTAGCCAAAAACATTCAGTACTTC. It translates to CASSSSGGAGNLLAKNIQYF.

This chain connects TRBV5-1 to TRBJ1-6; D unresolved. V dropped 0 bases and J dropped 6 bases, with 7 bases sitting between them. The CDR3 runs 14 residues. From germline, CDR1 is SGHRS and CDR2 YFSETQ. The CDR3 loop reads CASSLGHVNSPLHF. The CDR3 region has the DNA TGCGCCAGCAGCTTGGGGCACGTTAATTCACCCCTCCACTTT.

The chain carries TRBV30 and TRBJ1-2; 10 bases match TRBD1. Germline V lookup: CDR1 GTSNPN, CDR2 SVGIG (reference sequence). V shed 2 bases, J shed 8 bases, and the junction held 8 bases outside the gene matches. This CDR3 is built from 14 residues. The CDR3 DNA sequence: TGTGCCTGGAGTCACTCGACAGGGGGCGCGGGCTACACCTTC. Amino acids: CAWSHSTGGAGYTF.

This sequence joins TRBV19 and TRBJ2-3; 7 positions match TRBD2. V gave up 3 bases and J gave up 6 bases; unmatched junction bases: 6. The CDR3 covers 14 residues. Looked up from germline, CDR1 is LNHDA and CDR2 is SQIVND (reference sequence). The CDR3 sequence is CASSMGGSPDTQYF. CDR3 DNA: TGTGCCAGTAGTATGGGGGGGTCTCCGGATACGCAGTATTTT.

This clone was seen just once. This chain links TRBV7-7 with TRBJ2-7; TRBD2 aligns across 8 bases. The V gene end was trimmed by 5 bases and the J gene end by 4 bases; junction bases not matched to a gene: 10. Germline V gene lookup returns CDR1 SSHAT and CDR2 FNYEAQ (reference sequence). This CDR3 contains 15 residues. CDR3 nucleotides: TGTGCCAGCAGCCCCAATGGACTAGCAGGGTACGAGCAGTACTTC. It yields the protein CASSPNGLAGYEQYF.

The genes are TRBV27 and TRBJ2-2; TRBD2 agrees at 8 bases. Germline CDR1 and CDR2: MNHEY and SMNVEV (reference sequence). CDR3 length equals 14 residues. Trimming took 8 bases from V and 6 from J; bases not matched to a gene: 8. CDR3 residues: CASGISGSPGELFF. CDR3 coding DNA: TGTGCCAGCGGAATAAGCGGGAGCCCCGGGGAGCTGTTTTTT.

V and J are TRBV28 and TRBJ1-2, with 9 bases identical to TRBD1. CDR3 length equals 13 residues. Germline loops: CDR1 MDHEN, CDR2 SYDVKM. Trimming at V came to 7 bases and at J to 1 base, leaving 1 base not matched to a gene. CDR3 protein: CASMDRGNYGYTF. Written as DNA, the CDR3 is TGTGCCAGCATGGACAGGGGTAACTATGGCTACACCTTC.

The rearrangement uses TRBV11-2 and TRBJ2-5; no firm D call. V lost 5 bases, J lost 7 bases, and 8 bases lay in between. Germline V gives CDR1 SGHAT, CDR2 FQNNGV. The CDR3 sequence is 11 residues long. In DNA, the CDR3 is TGTGCCAGCAGCCCGACGGGGACCCAGTACTTC. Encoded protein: CASSPTGTQYF.

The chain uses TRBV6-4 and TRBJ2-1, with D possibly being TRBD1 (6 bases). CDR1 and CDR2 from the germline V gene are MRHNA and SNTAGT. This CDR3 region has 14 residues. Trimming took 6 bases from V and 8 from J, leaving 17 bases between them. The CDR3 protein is CASSAGQLRDEQFF. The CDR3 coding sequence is TGTGCCAGCAGCGCAGGACAGCTTCGGGATGAGCAGTTCTTC.

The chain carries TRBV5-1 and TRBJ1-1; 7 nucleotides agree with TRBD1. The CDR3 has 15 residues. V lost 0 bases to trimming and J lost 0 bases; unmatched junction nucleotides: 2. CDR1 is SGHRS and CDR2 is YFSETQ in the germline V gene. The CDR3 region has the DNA TGCGCCAGCAGCTTGGTGACAGGGATGAACACTGAAGCTTTCTTT. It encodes CASSLVTGMNTEAFF. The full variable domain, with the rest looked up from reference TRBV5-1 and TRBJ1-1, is KAGVTQTPRYLIKTRGQQVTLSCSPISGHRSVSWYQQTPGQGLQFLFEYFSETQRNKGNFPGRFSGRQFSNSRSEMNVSTLELGDSALYLCASSLVTGMNTEAFFGQGTRLTVV.

For the CDR3, the DNA is TGTGCCTGGAGTGGAAAAAGCGGCTCTGGAAACACCATATATTTT. Residues: CAWSGKSGSGNTIYF. The rearrangement joins TRBV30 to TRBJ1-3, with D uncertain. CDR3 length: 15 amino acids. V was shortened by 1 base and J by 0 bases, with 10 bases between the two germline ends. CDR1 GTSNPN and CDR2 SVGIG come from the germline V gene (reference sequence).

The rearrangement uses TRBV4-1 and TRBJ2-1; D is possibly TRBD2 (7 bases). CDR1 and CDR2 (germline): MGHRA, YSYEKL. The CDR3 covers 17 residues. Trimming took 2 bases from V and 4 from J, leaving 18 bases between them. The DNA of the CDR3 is TGCGCCAGCAGCCAAACCCGGGGAGGGGGGGGGTACAATGAGCAGTTCTTC. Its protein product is CASSQTRGGGGYNEQFF.